This T cell receptor beta chain was obtained from a study of cytomegalovirus exposure and HLA in healthy donors. Regarding the study as a whole: As a later analysis showed, a missense DCLRE1C variant was linked to trimming of TCR beta V- and J-genes. The investigators catalogued 164 TCR beta chains as cytomegalovirus-associated.

Both 60 Vbeta primers and 13 Jbeta primers went into the PCR. Measured with immunoSEQ multiplex PCR; TCRdb has only the in-frame clones, and not every one. The sample has about 120,000 clones; 80% are singletons. V lost 2 bases and J lost 5, with 8 bases in between. Germline assignment: CDR1 KGHSH and CDR2 LQKENI. This CDR3 region has 13 residues. About this clone: Its antigen is undetermined.

Sequenced material: PBMCs. The TCR was taken from a man under 40 in good health and CMV-seropositive. The rearrangement uses TRBV18 and TRBJ2-3; D ambiguous. The CDR3 sequence is CASSPEVLDTQYF. CDR3 coding DNA: TGTGCCAGCTCACCAGAGGTCCTAGATACGCAGTATTTT.